This T cell receptor (beta chain) was documented in a study of OX40 agonist ivuxolimab in advanced cancers. For the study at large: Partial responses were recorded for three patients, including one with hepatocellular carcinoma and two with cutaneous melanoma. Study-wide results and caveats: At doses 0.1 to 3.0 mg/kg, CD4+ and CD8+ clones expanded. In the 0.1-3.0 mg/kg groups, partial responders showed among the lowest expansion.

This clone has more than one count but fewer than ten. Its antigen is unknown. The data were produced by immunoSEQ multiplex PCR, yet TCRdb's version contains in-frame clones alone and is incomplete. In the table there are about 42,000 clones, under 90% of which are singletons. Source: CD4+ or CD8+ T cells sorted from blood, taken in a trial of the OX40 agonist ivuxolimab. This sequence originates from an adult with an advanced solid tumor such as melanoma, head and neck, liver or kidney cancer.

In DNA form, the CDR3 reads TGTGCCAGCAGCTTGGACCTCCCAGATACGCAGTATTTT. The encoded protein is CASSLDLPDTQYF. The V gene is TRBV5-5, the J gene TRBJ2-3; D is ambiguous. Germline CDR1 SGHKS, CDR2 YYEKEE (reference sequence). Trimming pared 0 bases from V and 4 bases from J, leaving 6 bases between. This CDR3 has 13 residues.